Below are 6 T cell receptor beta chains sequenced from a single sample in a study of T cell repertoires in cytomegalovirus infection. For these TCRs, the target antigens are not known. TCRdb re-analysed the reads in MiXCR, keeping a single row per CDR3 protein. Counted here are 370,000 or so distinct CDR3 sequences, nearly 35% occurring once; the ten biggest clones make up roughly 14%. This specimen consisted of cultured PBMCs, obtained from culture after CMV antigen stimulation. The receptors shown here come from a human donor in good health (CMV status not recorded). Some clones in this sample may be carry-over from other donors' samples.

The V gene is TRBV12-3 or TRBV12-4, the J gene TRBJ2-4; D could derive from TRBD1 or TRBD2 (5 bases each). The CDR3 extends over 16 amino acids. V was shortened by 0 bases and J by 0 bases, with 9 bases between the two germline ends. CDR3 bases: TGTGCCAGCAGTTTAGCTGGGGGAATAGCCAAAAACATTCAGTACTTC. Its translation: CASSLAGGIAKNIQYF.

Ten or more counts support this clonotype. J is TRBJ1-1 and V is TRBV7-2; D uncertain. Per the germline V gene, CDR1 is SGHTA and CDR2 is FQGNSA. The CDR3 loop spans 18 amino acids. V lost 0 bases and J 1 base, leaving 18 bases between the germline ends. The CDR3 DNA sequence: TGTGCCAGCAGCTTAGCGCTAAGAACACGTCCTTCGAACACTGAAGCTTTCTTT. This gives the protein CASSLALRTRPSNTEAFF.

This clonotype was seen a handful of times. This rearrangement joins TRBV7-8 to TRBJ2-2; unclear D gene. Deletions cut 1 base from V and 4 bases from J, with 7 bases between. Germline CDR1 and CDR2: SGHVS and FQNEAQ. This CDR3 region has 14 residues. This CDR3 reads CASSLDKSTGELFF. In DNA form, the CDR3 reads TGTGCCAGCAGCTTAGATAAGAGCACCGGGGAGCTGTTTTTT.

This clonotype was detected ten times or more. The rearrangement joins TRBV7-8 to TRBJ2-5; TRBD1 is a possible D gene (6 bases). The CDR3 contains 16 residues. The germline V gene has CDR1 SGHVS and CDR2 FQNEAQ. Trimming removed 6 bases from V and 4 bases from J, with 21 bases in between. The CDR3 spells CASRPRRVGGRETQYF. Here the CDR3 DNA reads TGTGCCAGCAGACCCAGAAGAGTAGGGGGTCGAGAGACCCAGTACTTC.

The chain carries TRBV5-6 and TRBJ1-5; 7 bases align to TRBD1. Germline V gives CDR1 SGHDT, CDR2 YYEEEE. The CDR3 has 17 amino acids. Trimming at V came to 0 bases and at J to 6 bases, leaving 12 bases not matched to a gene. The CDR3 sequence: CASSLGPTGSPGQPQHF. The CDR3 nucleotides read TGTGCCAGCAGCTTGGGCCCGACAGGGTCTCCGGGTCAGCCCCAGCATTTT.

The chain carries TRBV6-1 and TRBJ2-3; 7 nucleotides agree with TRBD2. V lost 7 bases and J lost 5; bases outside the gene matches: 9. The CDR3 totals 14 residues. Germline-derived CDR1 and CDR2 are MNHNS and SASEGT. This chain's CDR3 is CASKMRIAGDTQYF. CDR3 bases: TGTGCCAGCAAGATGAGGATAGCGGGAGATACGCAGTATTTT.